These T cell receptor beta chains were read from a single sample in a study of vaccination and CD4 T cells after COVID-19. In TCRdb, the PCR reads were re-called with MiXCR into one record per CDR3 protein. Here the sample spans about 18,000 distinct CDR3 sequences, under 55% being singletons. Their antigens remain unidentified. Sequencing was performed on CD4+ T cells from blood, cultured in vitro, taken about 7 months after SARS-CoV-2 vaccination. These receptors were collected from a human donor who had recovered from COVID-19. The CDR3 runs from the conserved cysteine through the conserved F or W. D genes are given only for firm matches.

d_call | v_call | cdr3_aa
NA | TRBV30 | CAWRDTKATDTQYF
NA | TRBV10-3 | CAISESSATSETQYF
NA | TRBV21-1 | CASSIPGASGKETQYF
NA | TRBV10-3 | CAIESGSQTSGYTF
TRBD1 | TRBV20-1 | CSAGQGADGYTF
NA | TRBV4-2 | CASSQDEQQTLQETQYF
NA | TRBV6-2/TRBV6-3 | CASSYLPRETQYF
NA | TRBV7-2 | CASSLWISSNQPQHF
NA | TRBV7-8 | CASSLRGARGYEQYF
TRBD2 | TRBV6-1 | CASSHVWGGTQETQYF
NA | TRBV7-8 | CASSLEVSGFLSSYEQYF
TRBD1 | TRBV6-1 | CASIRGTENTEAFF
NA | TRBV10-2 | CASRTGREAFF
TRBD1 | TRBV25-1 | CASSESGTGANYGYTF
TRBD2 | TRBV24-1 | CATSEHRTSGRGNEQFF
NA | TRBV27 | CASSPRPGGRYTF
NA | TRBV24-1 | CATSDFYVGELFF
NA | TRBV25-1 | CASSPTGGDSPLHF
TRBD1 | TRBV5-5 | CASSLNGQGDSPLHF
NA | TRBV20-1 | CSAGGSQGTHQPQHF
NA | TRBV7-2 | CASSLGSGSNQPQHF
NA | TRBV20-1 | CSVLRALRYNEQFF
TRBD1 | TRBV7-6 | CASSPDRGVWPQHF
NA | TRBV7-8 | CASSPTGLSYNEQFF
TRBD1 | TRBV6-5 | CASSYRGTVSNQPQHF
NA | TRBV30 | CAWSVTANSPLHF
NA | TRBV21-1 | CASSNWVCGVGTYEQYF
TRBD1 | TRBV6-1 | CASRRTGPPNNEQFF
NA | TRBV20-1 | CSAREARDTGELFF
TRBD2 | TRBV14 | CASSQDWASGSPDTQYF
TRBD1 | TRBV20-1 | CSARRTGADTQYF
NA | TRBV11-3 | CASSQRSTRVPGYGYTF
TRBD2 | TRBV20-1 | CSARIAGRAETQYF
NA | TRBV7-9 | CASSPRGGDYGYTF
TRBD1 | TRBV6-1 | CASTIRGQAPYGYTF
NA | TRBV7-2 | CASSFDGYGYTF
TRBD2 | TRBV20-1 | CSAPRTSRGRTQYF
TRBD1 | TRBV27 | CASSQRTGNTEAFF
TRBD2 | TRBV6-1 | CASRPGGAETQYF
NA | TRBV20-1 | CSAADLRTADTQYF
TRBD1 | TRBV19 | CASSLWTGDTGELFF
NA | TRBV7-8 | CASSLRWAQGFVHF
NA | TRBV28 | CASRGSSYEQYF
TRBD1 | TRBV25-1 | CASSGGTGLGNTEAFF
TRBD1 | TRBV6-4 | CASSPDRSSYNEQFF
NA | TRBV28 | CASTRWTDTTGELFF
NA | TRBV15 | CATSRDNTGQETQYF
TRBD2 | TRBV7-2 | CASRFSGSGAQYF
NA | TRBV24-1 | CATSANNQPQHF
NA | TRBV7-2 | CASSSTSITQYF
TRBD2 | TRBV19 | CASSIVERGRRGLTDTQYF